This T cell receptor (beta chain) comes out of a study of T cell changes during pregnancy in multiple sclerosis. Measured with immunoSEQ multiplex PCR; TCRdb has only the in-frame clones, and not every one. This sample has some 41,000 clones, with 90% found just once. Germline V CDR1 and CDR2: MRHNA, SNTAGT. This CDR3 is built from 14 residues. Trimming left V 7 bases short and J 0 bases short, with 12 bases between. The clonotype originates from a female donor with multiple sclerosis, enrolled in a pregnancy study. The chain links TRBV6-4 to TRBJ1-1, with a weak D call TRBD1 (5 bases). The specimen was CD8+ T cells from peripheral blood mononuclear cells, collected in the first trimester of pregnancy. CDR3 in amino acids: CASTRPGMNTEAFF. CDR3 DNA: TGTGCCAGCACCCGTCCAGGGATGAACACTGAAGCTTTCTTT.